This TCR beta chain originates from a study of blood T cell repertoires in COVID-19. Study overall: The origin of the acute and convalescent COVID-19 samples was the United States, Italy and Spain. Sample material is recorded as cDNA or gDNA derived from T cells, B-cell-depleted T cells, or PBMCs.

The CDR3 is made up of 14 amino acids. Germline CDR1 ENHRY, CDR2 SYGVKD. J was trimmed by 6 bases and V by 3 bases; bases with no gene match: 4. In the original analysis: Nucleated cell number was recorded as an estimate derived from reference gene primer amplification. Produced via immunoSEQ multiplex PCR; TCRdb's table is partial and in-frame only. For V, J and clone size, that table is used; D and trimming come from the DNA. The data contain about 100,000 clones, over 80% of them singletons. Sequenced: peripheral blood. The rearrangement links TRBV10-3 to TRBJ1-1, with 10 bases aligning to TRBD1. The TCR comes from a woman in her seventies with acute or convalescent COVID-19. The chain's CDR3 is CAISDGTGAAEAFF. The CDR3 coding sequence is TGTGCCATCAGTGACGGGACAGGGGCCGCTGAAGCTTTCTTT.